This is a list of T cell receptor beta chains from one sample in a study of beta chain features in type 1 diabetes. Produced via immunoSEQ multiplex PCR; TCRdb's table is partial and in-frame only. The data show 970,000 or so clones, around a sixth seen once. The material sequenced was naive CD4+ T cells from blood. The receptors were gathered from a woman aged 18-30 years in good health. Both conserved end residues are part of each CDR3. A D gene is named only where the DNA matches it firmly. Not every row has a clone size; where given, it reads once, few, many or a size class.

CDR3: CASSLDLAGNTGELFF
DNA: TGTGCCAGCAGTTTAGATTTAGCGGGAAACACCGGGGAGCTGTTTTTT
size: few
J: TRBJ2-2
V: TRBV28
D: TRBD2

CDR3: CASRGPMGSYEQYF
DNA: TGTGCCAGCAGGGGCCCGATGGGCTCCTACGAGCAGTACTTC
size: NA
J: TRBJ2-7
V: TRBV7-2
D: NA

CDR3: CASSLWDRSNEQFF
DNA: TGTGCCAGCAGTCTATGGGACAGGTCCAATGAGCAGTTCTTC
size: few
J: TRBJ2-1
V: TRBV28
D: TRBD1

CDR3: CASSLLGSNQPQHF
DNA: TGTGCCAGCAGTCTTCTGGGTAGCAATCAGCCCCAGCATTTT
size: NA
J: TRBJ1-5
V: TRBV6-5
D: NA

CDR3: CASSRGLLYEQYF
DNA: TGTGCCAGCAGCCGGGGGCTTCTGTACGAGCAGTACTTC
size: few
J: TRBJ2-7
V: TRBV7-2
D: NA

CDR3: CASCVVGGTGELFF
DNA: TGTGCCAGCTGCGTTGTGGGGGGCACCGGGGAGCTGTTTTTT
size: few
J: TRBJ2-2
V: TRBV11-2
D: NA

CDR3: CASSPLMNTEAFF
DNA: TGTGCCAGCTCACCACTAATGAACACTGAAGCTTTCTTT
size: few
J: TRBJ1-1
V: TRBV18
D: NA

CDR3: CASSLGGVKETQYF
DNA: TGTGCCAGCAGCTTAGGCGGAGTCAAAGAGACCCAGTACTTC
size: NA
J: TRBJ2-5
V: TRBV7-2
D: NA

CDR3: CASSMLGPQETQYF
DNA: TGTGCCAGTAGTATGTTAGGACCCCAAGAGACCCAGTACTTC
size: few
J: TRBJ2-5
V: TRBV19
D: NA

CDR3: CASSQERGWYYEQYF
DNA: TGCGCCAGCAGCCAAGAAAGGGGTTGGTATTACGAGCAGTACTTC
size: NA
J: TRBJ2-7
V: TRBV4-3
D: NA

CDR3: CASSQPPLVGAGSYNEQFF
DNA: TGCGCCAGCAGCCAACCACCCCTAGTCGGAGCGGGGAGCTACAATGAGCAGTTCTTC
size: few
J: TRBJ2-1
V: TRBV4-1
D: TRBD2

CDR3: CASSLGTGERQYF
DNA: TGTGCCAGCAGCTTAGGGACAGGGGAACGGCAGTACTTC
size: NA
J: TRBJ2-7
V: TRBV7-9
D: TRBD1

CDR3: CASSWDRAYNEQFF
DNA: TGTGCCAGCAGTTGGGACAGGGCCTACAATGAGCAGTTCTTC
size: NA
J: TRBJ2-1
V: TRBV28
D: TRBD1

CDR3: CASSSGLSADTQYF
DNA: TGTGCCAGCAGCTCCGGGTTGAGCGCAGATACGCAGTATTTT
size: NA
J: TRBJ2-3
V: TRBV7-9
D: NA

CDR3: CASNPGPTGGLYYGYTF
DNA: TGTGCCAGCAACCCCGGTCCCACCGGAGGGCTCTACTATGGCTACACCTTC
size: many
J: TRBJ1-2
V: TRBV7-9
D: NA

CDR3: CASSLRSGSMDPHEQYF
DNA: TGTGCCAGCAGCTTAAGGTCCGGATCTATGGACCCACACGAGCAGTACTTC
size: few
J: TRBJ2-7
V: TRBV7-2
D: NA

CDR3: CASSGGQTYEQYF
DNA: TGTGCCAGCTCGGGGGGACAAACCTACGAGCAGTACTTC
size: few
J: TRBJ2-7
V: TRBV18
D: NA

CDR3: CASSSQGLAIPSGTQYF
DNA: TGTGCCAGCAGTTCCCAGGGACTAGCGATTCCCTCGGGGACCCAGTACTTC
size: NA
J: TRBJ2-5
V: TRBV27
D: TRBD2

CDR3: CASSERREGYTF
DNA: TGTGCCAGCAGTGAGAGGCGGGAGGGCTACACCTTC
size: few
J: TRBJ1-2
V: TRBV2
D: NA

CDR3: CASSKVGTSGGLSEQFF
DNA: TGTGCCAGCAGCAAAGTCGGCACTAGCGGGGGCCTGAGTGAGCAGTTCTTC
size: few
J: TRBJ2-1
V: TRBV21-1
D: NA

CDR3: CASSLGLAGAYLSGANVLTF
DNA: TGCGCCAGCAGCCTAGGACTAGCGGGAGCCTACCTCTCTGGGGCCAACGTCCTGACTTTC
size: NA
J: TRBJ2-6
V: TRBV4-3
D: TRBD2

CDR3: CASSPWRESYNEQFF
DNA: TGTGCCAGCAGCCCCTGGCGAGAGTCTTACAATGAGCAGTTCTTC
size: NA
J: TRBJ2-1
V: TRBV7-6
D: NA

CDR3: CASSLVSMAGQGYTF
DNA: TGTGCCAGCAGCTTAGTGTCGATGGCAGGGCAAGGCTACACCTTC
size: NA
J: TRBJ1-2
V: TRBV7-9
D: NA

CDR3: CASSYDRGTDTQYF
DNA: TGTGCCAGCAGTTACGACAGGGGAACAGATACGCAGTATTTT
size: few
J: TRBJ2-3
V: TRBV6-5
D: TRBD1

CDR3: CASRFNTGELFF
DNA: TGTGCCAGCAGATTTAACACCGGGGAGCTGTTTTTT
size: few
J: TRBJ2-2
V: TRBV28
D: NA

CDR3: CATSLTGSYEQYF
DNA: TGTGCCACCTCCCTTACAGGGTCATACGAGCAGTACTTC
size: NA
J: TRBJ2-7
V: TRBV6-1
D: NA

CDR3: CASSLNGGSIDEQYF
DNA: TGTGCCAGCAGCTTAAATGGCGGGAGCATTGACGAGCAGTACTTC
size: NA
J: TRBJ2-7
V: TRBV7-2
D: TRBD2

CDR3: CATSRDQLGNEKLFF
DNA: TGTGCCACCAGCAGAGATCAGTTGGGTAATGAAAAACTGTTTTTT
size: NA
J: TRBJ1-4
V: TRBV15
D: NA

CDR3: CASSAGTSVGNEQFF
DNA: TGTGCCAGCTCAGCCGGGACTAGCGTCGGCAATGAGCAGTTCTTC
size: NA
J: TRBJ2-1
V: TRBV18
D: TRBD2

CDR3: CASSPRGLGANVLTF
DNA: TGTGCCAGCAGCCCCAGGGGGCTCGGGGCCAACGTCCTGACTTTC
size: NA
J: TRBJ2-6
V: TRBV6-6
D: TRBD1

CDR3: CASSSTGGRNTIYF
DNA: TGTGCCAGCAGCTCGACAGGGGGTCGAAACACCATATATTTT
size: NA
J: TRBJ1-3
V: TRBV5-8
D: TRBD1

CDR3: CASSYSGQGMNYGYTF
DNA: TGTGCCAGCAGTTACTCAGGACAGGGAATGAACTATGGCTACACCTTC
size: NA
J: TRBJ1-2
V: TRBV6-5
D: TRBD1

CDR3: CASSPLPRIAKNIQYF
DNA: TGTGCCAGCTCACCATTGCCCAGGATAGCCAAAAACATTCAGTACTTC
size: few
J: TRBJ2-4
V: TRBV18
D: NA

CDR3: CASSLQKLGTSSDTQYF
DNA: TGCGCCAGCAGCCTACAGAAACTCGGGACTAGTTCAGATACGCAGTATTTT
size: NA
J: TRBJ2-3
V: TRBV5-1
D: TRBD2

CDR3: CASSPSGNSYEQYF
DNA: TGTGCCAGCTCACCTAGCGGGAACTCCTACGAGCAGTACTTC
size: NA
J: TRBJ2-7
V: TRBV18
D: TRBD2

CDR3: CASSPVPASGRSEQFF
DNA: TGCGCCAGCAGCCCCGTTCCGGCTAGCGGGAGGTCTGAGCAGTTCTTC
size: few
J: TRBJ2-1
V: TRBV5-1
D: TRBD2

CDR3: CASSLAGTGQYEQYF
DNA: TGCGCCAGCAGCTTGGCCGGGACAGGGCAGTACGAGCAGTACTTC
size: NA
J: TRBJ2-7
V: TRBV5-1
D: TRBD1

CDR3: CSASEPSEQYF
DNA: TGCAGTGCTAGCGAACCAAGCGAGCAGTACTTC
size: few
J: TRBJ2-7
V: TRBV20-1
D: NA

CDR3: CAIRNTTTEKDEQFF
DNA: TGTGCCATCAGGAATACAACTACGGAGAAGGATGAGCAGTTCTTC
size: NA
J: TRBJ2-1
V: TRBV10-3
D: NA

CDR3: CSVAGQMNTEAFF
DNA: TGCAGCGTTGCGGGACAGATGAACACTGAAGCTTTCTTT
size: few
J: TRBJ1-1
V: TRBV29-1
D: TRBD1

CDR3: CAIRTEGTGGAQYF
DNA: TGTGCCATCAGAACCGAGGGGACAGGGGGCGCCCAGTACTTC
size: few
J: TRBJ2-5
V: TRBV10-3
D: TRBD1

CDR3: CASRLQSSGNTIYF
DNA: TGTGCCAGCAGACTTCAGAGCTCTGGAAACACCATATATTTT
size: few
J: TRBJ1-3
V: TRBV2
D: NA